Below are 20 T cell receptor beta chains sequenced from a single sample in a study of T cell responses to AZD1222 COVID-19 vaccine. The table came from immunoSEQ multiplex PCR; TCRdb's copy has only in-frame clones and leaves some out. Of some 150,000 clones listed, 92% were seen once; the top ten hold less than 4.5%. Sequenced here: peripheral blood, sampled on day 0 of MenACWY control vaccination. The receptors derive from an adult in good health.

The chain has TRBV12-3 or TRBV12-4 and TRBJ2-3; D gene ambiguous. The V and J ends lost 1 base and 4 bases respectively, with 6 bases between them. The CDR3 spans 13 residues. In nucleotides, the CDR3 is TGTGCCAGCAGTTTAGGGTTGGCAGATACGCAGTATTTT. Amino acid sequence: CASSLGLADTQYF.

V is TRBV10-3 and J is TRBJ1-3, with D maybe TRBD1 (6 bases). The V gene lost 10 bases and the J gene lost 0 bases, with 22 bases spanning the gap. The CDR3 runs to 17 residues. Per germline, CDR1 ENHRY and CDR2 SYGVKD. The CDR3 sequence is CATAEGGASRSGNTIYF. As DNA, the CDR3 is TGTGCCACCGCAGAGGGGGGGGCCTCTCGCTCTGGAAACACCATATATTTT.

The V gene is TRBV27, the J gene TRBJ2-7; D is possibly TRBD1 (6 bases). This CDR3 region has 13 residues. CDR1 and CDR2 from the germline V gene are MNHEY and SMNVEV (reference sequence). Trimming removed 6 bases from V and 5 bases from J, with 14 bases in between. The CDR3, as DNA: TGTGCCAGCAGGAGGCAGGGGTTCCACGAGCAGTACTTC. Its protein is CASRRQGFHEQYF.

V and J are TRBV5-1 and TRBJ2-1, with a tentative D call TRBD2 (6 bases). V lost 2 bases and J 9 bases, leaving 9 bases between the germline ends. The V gene's germline CDR1 is SGHRS and CDR2 YFSETQ. The CDR3 is 12 amino acids. The CDR3 DNA reads as TGCGCCAGCAGCTTTGGGGGGATTGAGCAGTTCTTC. It encodes CASSFGGIEQFF.

This clone was detected only once. This rearrangement joins TRBV7-2 to TRBJ2-7; 11 nucleotides match TRBD2. Germline-derived CDR1 and CDR2 are SGHTA and FQGNSA. J gave up 1 base and V 6 bases, and 8 bases lay outside the gene matches. The CDR3 is 16 residues long. CDR3 sequence: CASSSSGRRSSYEQYF. In nucleotides, the CDR3 is TGTGCCAGCAGTTCTAGCGGGAGGAGGAGTTCCTACGAGCAGTACTTC.

The rearrangement joins TRBV19 to TRBJ1-3, with D hard to call. Trimming stripped 4 bases from V and 0 bases from J, with 13 bases between. Germline-derived CDR1 and CDR2 are LNHDA and SQIVND (reference sequence). This CDR3 has 16 residues. The CDR3 loop reads CASSTTDWDSGNTIYF. In DNA, the CDR3 is TGTGCCAGTAGTACGACGGACTGGGACTCTGGAAACACCATATATTTT.

The sample holds one count of this clone. This chain uses TRBV14 with TRBJ2-7; no reliable D call. The CDR3 length is 12 residues. Germline-derived CDR1 and CDR2 are SGHDN and FVKESK. Trimming stripped 3 bases from V and 4 bases from J, with 7 bases between. The CDR3 protein is CASSQTWYEQYF. The CDR3 DNA sequence: TGTGCCAGCAGCCAGACTTGGTACGAGCAGTACTTC.

V and J are TRBV5-1 and TRBJ2-3; D is perhaps TRBD2 (7 bases). The V and J ends lost 4 bases and 1 base respectively, with 16 bases between them. Germline V gene lookup returns CDR1 SGHRS and CDR2 YFSETQ. This CDR3 region has 16 residues. CDR3 sequence: CASSPGGPSGTDTQYF. Here the CDR3 DNA reads TGCGCCAGCAGCCCCGGGGGGCCCAGTGGCACAGATACGCAGTATTTT. The whole variable domain, filled in from reference TRBV5-1 and TRBJ2-3, reads KAGVTQTPRYLIKTRGQQVTLSCSPISGHRSVSWYQQTPGQGLQFLFEYFSETQRNKGNFPGRFSGRQFSNSRSEMNVSTLELGDSALYLCASSPGGPSGTDTQYFGPGTRLTVL.

This chain joins TRBV18 and TRBJ1-4, with 9 bases fitting TRBD1. V dropped 5 bases and J dropped 8; count of bases not matched to a gene: 9. Germline CDR1 is KGHSH and CDR2 is LQKENI. CDR3 length: 15 residues. The CDR3 nucleotides are TGTGCCAGCTCAGATACCGGGACAGGGAACGAAAAACTGTTTTTT. This translates into CASSDTGTGNEKLFF.

The CDR3 sequence is CASSRRTEIRNEQYF. The CDR3 nucleotides read TGTGCCAGCAGCCGAAGGACGGAAATTCGAAACGAGCAGTACTTC. The chain employs TRBV28 and TRBJ2-7; no reliable D call. Germline CDR1 reads MDHEN; CDR2 reads SYDVKM. The V gene lost 6 bases and the J gene lost 5 bases, with 20 bases spanning the gap. The CDR3 spans 15 residues.

This chain uses TRBV7-9 with TRBJ2-1; D ambiguous. CDR3 length: 13 residues. The ends were cut back, 7 bases at V and 10 bases at J, with 17 bases in the middle. The V gene's germline CDR1 is SEHNR and CDR2 FQNEAQ (reference sequence). The CDR3 here is CASTLGFFDEQFF. DNA of the CDR3: TGTGCCAGCACCCTAGGTTTTTTCGACGAGCAGTTCTTC.

V is TRBV28 and J is TRBJ2-7, with D hard to call. The CDR3 contains 15 residues. Germline-derived CDR1 and CDR2 are MDHEN and SYDVKM. V gave up 3 bases and J gave up 0 bases, with 12 bases separating them. As DNA, the CDR3 is TGTGCCAGCAGTTTTAAACAGTCGATCTCCTACGAGCAGTACTTC. Residues: CASSFKQSISYEQYF.

The chain employs TRBV28 and TRBJ1-2; 9 nucleotides agree with TRBD1. Germline values: CDR1 MDHEN, CDR2 SYDVKM. CDR3 size: 14 residues. V lost 6 bases to trimming and J lost 3 bases; unmatched junction nucleotides: 5. The chain's CDR3 is CASRRQGGDYGYTF. For the CDR3, the DNA is TGTGCCAGCAGGCGACAGGGGGGAGACTATGGCTACACCTTC.

The V call is TRBV11-1, the J call TRBJ1-2, with D possibly TRBD1 on 5 matching bases. CDR1 is SGHAT, CDR2 FQDESV, per germline (reference sequence). Trimming cost V 6 bases and J 4 bases, with 15 bases left between them. The CDR3 is 14 amino acids. CDR3 coding DNA: TGTGCCAGCAGTGCTCGCGGGACGGCCTATGGCTACACCTTC. Translated: CASSARGTAYGYTF.

This chain uses TRBV6-4 with TRBJ2-7; the match to TRBD2 covers 16 bases. The CDR3 is made up of 19 amino acids. J was trimmed by 4 bases and V by 2 bases; bases with no gene match: 11. Germline values: CDR1 MRHNA, CDR2 SNTAGT. The DNA of the CDR3 is TGTGCCAGCAGTGACCTCCCCCGGGGACTAGCGGGAGGGCTATACGAGCAGTACTTC. It specifies CASSDLPRGLAGGLYEQYF.

This clone has more than one count but fewer than ten. The chain links TRBV9 to TRBJ2-1; 12 bases fit TRBD2. The V and J ends lost 3 bases and 4 bases, in that order; junction bases with no gene match: 8. The CDR3 contains 17 residues. Germline V gene lookup returns CDR1 SGDLS and CDR2 YYNGEE. The CDR3 sequence: CASSGTSGKTLYNEQFF. In DNA form, the CDR3 reads TGTGCCAGCAGCGGGACTAGCGGGAAGACTTTGTACAATGAGCAGTTCTTC. Variable domain in full (rest from reference TRBV9 and TRBJ2-1): DSGVTQTPKHLITATGQRVTLRCSPRSGDLSVYWYQQSLDQGLQFLIQYYNGEERAKGNILERFSAQQFPDLHSELNLSSLELGDSALYFCASSGTSGKTLYNEQFFGPGTRLTVL.

This chain connects TRBV27 to TRBJ2-2, with TRBD2 matching 8 bases. V lost 3 bases and J lost 0; bases outside the gene matches: 15. Looked up from germline, CDR1 is MNHEY and CDR2 is SMNVEV (reference sequence). The CDR3 consists of 20 residues. The CDR3 nucleotides read TGTGCCAGCAGTTTCAATATTTTGAGACTAGCGTCAGCGAACACCGGGGAGCTGTTTTTT. Encoded protein: CASSFNILRLASANTGELFF.

The chain employs TRBV30 and TRBJ1-4; no definite D call. This CDR3 has 15 amino acids. CDR1 and CDR2 from the germline V gene are GTSNPN and SVGIG (reference sequence). The V end lost 1 base, the J end lost 4 bases, and 13 bases lay between the germline ends. Written as DNA, the CDR3 is TGTGCCTGGAGTGAGGACCGTGACCGTAATGAAAAACTGTTTTTT. It specifies CAWSEDRDRNEKLFF.

This chain uses TRBV28 with TRBJ1-1; no reliable D call. This CDR3 region has 16 residues. Trimming stripped 4 bases from V and 11 bases from J, with 26 bases between. The germline CDR1 and CDR2 sequences are MDHEN and SYDVKM. DNA of the CDR3: TGTGCCAGCAGTTCCCGGTGGGTCCGCGCAGGTACTGGGGCTTTCTTT. It is translated as CASSSRWVRAGTGAFF. Full variable domain (missing parts from reference TRBV28 and TRBJ1-1): DVKVTQSSRYLVKRTGEKVFLECVQDMDHENMFWYRQDPGLGLRLIYFSYDVKMKEKGDIPEGYSVSREKKERFSLILESASTNQTSMYLCASSSRWVRAGTGAFFGQGTRLTVV.

V is TRBV3-1 (or the pseudogene TRBV3-2) and J is TRBJ2-5, with D perhaps TRBD1 (6 bases). V lost 6 bases and J 1 base, leaving 12 bases between the germline ends. Looked up from germline, CDR1 is LGHDT and CDR2 is YNNKEL (reference sequence). CDR3 length: 14 amino acids. The CDR3, as DNA: TGTGCCAGCAGGCCACAGGGAACCCAAGAGACCCAGTACTTC. Amino acids: CASRPQGTQETQYF.